These T cell receptor beta chains were read from a single sample in a study of PD-1 blockade in classical Hodgkin lymphoma. The repertoire was sequenced with immunoSEQ multiplex PCR; TCRdb's copy has only in-frame clones and lacks some. Seen here are around 13,000 clones, just under 80% observed once, and the top ten hold nearly 25%. The sample consisted of peripheral blood mononuclear cells (PBMCs), taken at baseline. These TCRs come from a human donor with classical Hodgkin lymphoma. CDR3s include the opening cysteine and the closing phenylalanine or tryptophan. The order of the fields is V gene, clone size, D gene, J gene, CDR3 protein, CDR3 DNA. The D gene is left open where the match is weak. A row's size may be missing; if present it is once, few, many or a size class.

V: TRBV7-9; size: .; D: .; J: TRBJ2-1; CDR3: CASSSTGRRTYNEQFF; DNA: TGTGCCAGCAGCTCGACAGGGAGGCGAACTTACAATGAGCAGTTCTTC
V: TRBV19; size: .; D: .; J: TRBJ1-5; CDR3: CASRRTSKQPQHF; DNA: TGTGCCAGTAGGAGGACCTCGAAACAGCCCCAGCATTTT
V: TRBV9; size: .; D: .; J: TRBJ1-3; CDR3: CASSVGGTDSGNTIYF; DNA: TGTGCCAGCAGCGTAGGTGGGACGGACTCTGGAAACACCATATATTTT
V: TRBV7-3; size: .; D: .; J: TRBJ2-7; CDR3: CASSKTGRNEQYF; DNA: TGTGCCAGCAGCAAAACAGGGAGGAACGAGCAGTACTTC
V: TRBV7-2; size: .; D: .; J: TRBJ2-2; CDR3: CASSRQNTGELFF; DNA: TGTGCCAGCAGCCGACAAAACACCGGGGAGCTGTTTTTT
V: TRBV6-5; size: .; D: .; J: TRBJ2-7; CDR3: CASKGTSSYEQYF; DNA: TGTGCCAGCAAGGGGACGAGCTCCTACGAGCAGTACTTC
V: TRBV9; size: .; D: .; J: TRBJ2-1; CDR3: CASGGGAYEQFF; DNA: TGTGCCAGCGGAGGGGGGGCCTATGAGCAGTTCTTC
V: TRBV2; size: .; D: TRBD1; J: TRBJ1-5; CDR3: CASSKNRGPVNQPQHF; DNA: TGTGCCAGCAGTAAGAACAGGGGGCCGGTCAATCAGCCCCAGCATTTT
V: TRBV11-2; size: few; D: .; J: TRBJ1-5; CDR3: CASSLDGLGNQPQHF; DNA: TGTGCCAGCAGCTTAGACGGCTTAGGCAATCAGCCCCAGCATTTT
V: TRBV11-2; size: .; D: .; J: TRBJ1-4; CDR3: CASSSWGREKLFF; DNA: TGTGCCAGCAGCTCCTGGGGGCGAGAAAAACTGTTTTTT
V: TRBV6-6; size: .; D: .; J: TRBJ2-2; CDR3: CASSNGQMNTGELFF; DNA: TGTGCCAGCAGCAATGGACAGATGAACACCGGGGAGCTGTTTTTT
V: TRBV18; size: .; D: .; J: TRBJ1-4; CDR3: CASSPRQATNEKLFF; DNA: TGTGCCAGCTCACCCAGACAGGCAACTAATGAAAAACTGTTTTTT
V: TRBV18; size: .; D: .; J: TRBJ1-1; CDR3: CASSRQVNTEAFF; DNA: TGTGCCAGCTCACGACAGGTGAACACTGAAGCTTTCTTT
V: TRBV29-1; size: .; D: .; J: TRBJ2-1; CDR3: CSANRQASSYNEQFF; DNA: TGCAGCGCCAATCGACAGGCCAGCTCCTACAATGAGCAGTTCTTC
V: TRBV28; size: .; D: TRBD1; J: TRBJ2-7; CDR3: CASSRAGTGAYEQYF; DNA: TGTGCCAGCAGCCGGGCTGGGACAGGGGCGTACGAGCAGTACTTC
V: TRBV7-9; size: .; D: .; J: TRBJ1-1; CDR3: CASSAQKVRSIEAFF; DNA: TGTGCCAGCAGCGCCCAGAAGGTCCGGTCCATTGAAGCTTTCTTT
V: TRBV18; size: .; D: .; J: TRBJ1-4; CDR3: CASSPQGRSTNEKLFF; DNA: TGTGCCAGCTCACCACAAGGCCGGTCAACTAATGAAAAACTGTTTTTT
V: TRBV7-9; size: .; D: .; J: TRBJ1-1; CDR3: CASSSMDGNTEAFF; DNA: TGTGCCAGCAGCTCCATGGACGGTAACACTGAAGCTTTCTTT
V: TRBV7-9; size: once; D: .; J: TRBJ1-4; CDR3: CASSLSGRGNNEKLFF; DNA: TGTGCCAGCAGCTTATCCGGCAGGGGAAATAATGAAAAACTGTTTTTT
V: TRBV6-1; size: .; D: .; J: TRBJ1-1; CDR3: CASSGYTEAFF; DNA: TGTGCCAGCAGTGGATACACTGAAGCTTTCTTT
V: TRBV11-2; size: .; D: TRBD1; J: TRBJ2-2; CDR3: CASSLSRGQGGGELFF; DNA: TGTGCCAGCAGCTTATCAAGGGGACAGGGTGGCGGGGAGCTGTTTTTT
V: TRBV9; size: .; D: .; J: TRBJ1-3; CDR3: CASSVAGNTIYF; DNA: TGTGCCAGCAGCGTAGCCGGAAACACCATATATTTT